This T cell receptor beta chain was captured in a study of regulatory T cells in long-lasting Graves disease. The sample holds many counts of this clonotype. Time point given: persistent/refractory GD, antithyroid drugs over 5 years with positive TRAb. With RNA extracted from PBMCs as input, the TCR library was made. The CDR3 loop spans 14 amino acids. Germline lookup yields CDR1 LNHNV and CDR2 YYDKDF (reference sequence). V trimming: 5 bases; J trimming: 4 bases; junction bases outside the gene matches: 5. Construction of the TCR beta libraries employed iRepertoire HTBI primers in conjunction with Arm-PCR of CDR3 regions. TCRdb ran MiXCR on the multiplex PCR reads and lists one entry per CDR3 protein. The sample shows 430,000 or so distinct CDR3 sequences, around 20% of them seen only once.

This TCR derives from a female donor with Graves disease. Sequenced here: peripheral blood mononuclear cells (PBMCs), sampled when the disease was refractory, from a patient treated with antithyroid drugs. The rearrangement links TRBV15 to TRBJ2-5; 9 bases align to TRBD2. This CDR3 reads CATSALAGRETQYF. The CDR3 region has the DNA TGTGCCACCAGCGCACTAGCGGGTCGAGAGACCCAGTACTTC.